The entry that follows covers one T cell receptor (beta chain) sequence. Germline CDR1 reads MNHEY; CDR2 reads SVGAGI. V lost 4 bases and J lost 0, with 6 bases in between. The CDR3 runs to 14 residues. This specimen comes from a study of T cell clonotyping in hematopoietic cell transplantation. Time point here: recipient sample about 28 days before transplant, after cytoreduction. Clones were sequenced by immunoSEQ multiplex PCR, and TCRdb holds only the in-frame ones, with some missing. Of 20,000 to 30,000 clones in the sample, around 83% are singletons; the top ten hold approximately 24%. V is TRBV6-5 and J is TRBJ2-2; D unresolved. This TCR was recovered from an older woman with acute myeloid leukemia. Some clones in this sample may be carry-over from other donors' samples. The sequences come from peripheral blood mononuclear cells, collected before stem cell transplant. In DNA, the CDR3 is TGTGCCAGCAGTTGGCGGTCGAACACCGGGGAGCTGTTTTTT. It yields the protein CASSWRSNTGELFF.